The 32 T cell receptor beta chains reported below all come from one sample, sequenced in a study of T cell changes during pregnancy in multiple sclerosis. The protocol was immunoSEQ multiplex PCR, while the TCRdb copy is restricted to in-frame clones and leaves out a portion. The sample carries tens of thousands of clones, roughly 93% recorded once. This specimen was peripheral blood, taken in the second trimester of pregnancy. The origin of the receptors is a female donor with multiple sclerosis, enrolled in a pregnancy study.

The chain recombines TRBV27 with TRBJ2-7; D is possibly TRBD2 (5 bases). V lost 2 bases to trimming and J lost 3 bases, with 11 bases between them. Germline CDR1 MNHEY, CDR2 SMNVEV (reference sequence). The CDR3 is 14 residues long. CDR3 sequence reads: CASSLAQAGYEQYF. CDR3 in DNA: TGTGCCAGCAGTTTAGCGCAGGCGGGCTACGAGCAGTACTTC.

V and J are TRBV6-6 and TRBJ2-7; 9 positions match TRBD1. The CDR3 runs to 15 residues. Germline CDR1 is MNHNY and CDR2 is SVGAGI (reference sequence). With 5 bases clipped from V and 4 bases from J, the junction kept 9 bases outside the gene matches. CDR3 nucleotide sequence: TGTGCCAGCAGTACCCAGGGACAGGGAATGTACGAGCAGTACTTC. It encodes CASSTQGQGMYEQYF.

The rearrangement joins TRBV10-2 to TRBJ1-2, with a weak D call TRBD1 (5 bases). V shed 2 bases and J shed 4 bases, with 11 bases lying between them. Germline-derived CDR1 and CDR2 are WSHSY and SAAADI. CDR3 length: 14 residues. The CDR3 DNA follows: TGCGCCAGCAGTGAGAAGCAGGGCGGCTATGGCTACACCTTC. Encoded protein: CASSEKQGGYGYTF.

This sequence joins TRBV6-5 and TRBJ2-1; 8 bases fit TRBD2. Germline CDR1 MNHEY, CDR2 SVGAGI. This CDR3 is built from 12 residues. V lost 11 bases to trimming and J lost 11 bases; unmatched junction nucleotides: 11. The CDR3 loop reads CAVTGGLHQQFF. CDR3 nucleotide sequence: TGTGCCGTCACGGGAGGGCTCCACCAGCAGTTCTTC.

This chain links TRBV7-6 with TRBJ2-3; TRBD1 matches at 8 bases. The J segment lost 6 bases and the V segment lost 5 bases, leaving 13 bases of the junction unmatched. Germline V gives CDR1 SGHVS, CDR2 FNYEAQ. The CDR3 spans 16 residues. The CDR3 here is CASSRSGTGPWDTQYF. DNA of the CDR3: TGTGCCAGCAGCCGATCCGGGACAGGACCCTGGGATACGCAGTATTTT.

This CDR3 reads CASSQDWSPAVEISYEQYF. CDR3 nucleotides: TGTGCCAGCAGCCAAGACTGGAGTCCAGCGGTAGAGATTTCCTACGAGCAGTACTTC. The gene calls are TRBV4-2 and TRBJ2-7, with a tentative D call TRBD2 (5 bases). Germline loops: CDR1 LGHNA, CDR2 YNFKEQ. The CDR3 consists of 19 residues. The ends were cut back, 0 bases at V and 1 base at J, with 22 bases in the middle.

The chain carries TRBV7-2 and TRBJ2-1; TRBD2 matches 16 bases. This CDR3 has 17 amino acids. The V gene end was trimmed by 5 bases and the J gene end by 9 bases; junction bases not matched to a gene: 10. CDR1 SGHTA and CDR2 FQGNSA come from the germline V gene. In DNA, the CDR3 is TGTGCCAGCAGCCAAATTTCGGGACTAGCGGGAGGGGTTGAGCAGTTCTTC. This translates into CASSQISGLAGGVEQFF. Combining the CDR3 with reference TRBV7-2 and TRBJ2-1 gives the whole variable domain GAGVSQSPSNKVTEKGKDVELRCDPISGHTALYWYRQSLGQGLEFLIYFQGNSAPDKSGLPSDRFSAERTGGSVSTLTIQRTQQEDSAVYLCASSQISGLAGGVEQFFGPGTRLTVL.

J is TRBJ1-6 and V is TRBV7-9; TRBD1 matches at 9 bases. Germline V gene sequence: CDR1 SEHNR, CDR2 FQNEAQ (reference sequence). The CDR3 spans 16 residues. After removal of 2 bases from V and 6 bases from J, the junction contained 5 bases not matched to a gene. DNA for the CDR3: TGTGCCAGCAGCTTAAACCGGGACAGGGTTAATTCACCCCTCCACTTT. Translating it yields CASSLNRDRVNSPLHF.

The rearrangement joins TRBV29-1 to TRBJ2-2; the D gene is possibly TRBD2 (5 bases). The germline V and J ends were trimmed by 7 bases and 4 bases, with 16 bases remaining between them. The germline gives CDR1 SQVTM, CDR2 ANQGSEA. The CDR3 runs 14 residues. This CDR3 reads CSATTTGITGELFF. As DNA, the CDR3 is TGCAGCGCAACAACAACCGGGATCACCGGGGAGCTGTTTTTT.

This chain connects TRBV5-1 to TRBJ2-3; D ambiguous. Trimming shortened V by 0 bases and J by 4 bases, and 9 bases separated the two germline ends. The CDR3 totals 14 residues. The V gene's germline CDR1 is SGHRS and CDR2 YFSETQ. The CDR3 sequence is CASSLALAPDTQYF. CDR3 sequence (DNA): TGCGCCAGCAGCTTGGCATTAGCACCAGATACGCAGTATTTT.

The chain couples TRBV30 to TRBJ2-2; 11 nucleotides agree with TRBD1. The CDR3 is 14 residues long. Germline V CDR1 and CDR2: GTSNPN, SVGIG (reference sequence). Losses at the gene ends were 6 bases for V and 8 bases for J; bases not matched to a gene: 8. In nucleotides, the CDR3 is TGTGCCTGCCCACGGGACAGGGGGAGGGGGGAGCTGTTTTTT. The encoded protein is CACPRDRGRGELFF.

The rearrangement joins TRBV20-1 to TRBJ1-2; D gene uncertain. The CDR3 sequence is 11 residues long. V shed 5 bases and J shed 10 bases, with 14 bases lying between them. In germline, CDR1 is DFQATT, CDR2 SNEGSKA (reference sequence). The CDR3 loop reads CSALAEVTYTF. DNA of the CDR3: TGCAGTGCTCTCGCCGAGGTGACCTACACCTTC.

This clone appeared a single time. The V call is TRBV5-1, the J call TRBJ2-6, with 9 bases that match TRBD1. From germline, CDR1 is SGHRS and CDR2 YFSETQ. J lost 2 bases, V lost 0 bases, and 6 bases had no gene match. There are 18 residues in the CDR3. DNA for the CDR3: TGCGCCAGCAGCTTGGATCCCGGGACAGGGACTGGGGCCAACGTCCTGACTTTC. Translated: CASSLDPGTGTGANVLTF.

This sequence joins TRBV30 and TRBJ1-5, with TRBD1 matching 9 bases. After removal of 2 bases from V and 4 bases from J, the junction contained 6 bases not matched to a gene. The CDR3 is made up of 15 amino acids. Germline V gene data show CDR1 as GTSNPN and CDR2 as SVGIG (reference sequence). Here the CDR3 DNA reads TGTGCCTGGAGTCTCGGGGACAGGGTAAATCAGCCCCAGCATTTT. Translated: CAWSLGDRVNQPQHF.

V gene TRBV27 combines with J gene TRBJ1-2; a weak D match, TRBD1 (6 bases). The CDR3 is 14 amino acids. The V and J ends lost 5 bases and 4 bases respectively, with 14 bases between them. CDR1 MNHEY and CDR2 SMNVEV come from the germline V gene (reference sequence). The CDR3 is CASSQQGQLYGYTF. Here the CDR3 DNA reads TGTGCCAGCAGTCAGCAGGGGCAACTCTATGGCTACACCTTC.

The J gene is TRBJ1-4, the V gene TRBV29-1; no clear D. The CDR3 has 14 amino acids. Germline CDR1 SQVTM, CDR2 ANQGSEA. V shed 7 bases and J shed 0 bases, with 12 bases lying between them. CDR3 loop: CSAGINPTNEKLFF. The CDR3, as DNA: TGCAGCGCCGGTATTAATCCAACTAATGAAAAACTGTTTTTT.

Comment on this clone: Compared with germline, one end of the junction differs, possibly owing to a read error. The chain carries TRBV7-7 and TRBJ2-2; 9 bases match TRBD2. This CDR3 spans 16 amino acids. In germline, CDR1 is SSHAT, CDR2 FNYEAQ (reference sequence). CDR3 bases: TGTGCTAGCAGCCGGGAGCGGGGGGAGAACACCGGGGAGCTGTTTTTT. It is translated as CASSRERGENTGELFF. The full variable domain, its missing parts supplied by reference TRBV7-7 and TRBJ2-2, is GAGVSQSPRYKVTKRGQDVTLRCDPISSHATLYWYQQALGQGPEFLTYFNYEAQPDKSGLPSDRFSAERPEGSISTLTIQRTEQRDSAMYRCASSRERGENTGELFFGEGSRLTVL.

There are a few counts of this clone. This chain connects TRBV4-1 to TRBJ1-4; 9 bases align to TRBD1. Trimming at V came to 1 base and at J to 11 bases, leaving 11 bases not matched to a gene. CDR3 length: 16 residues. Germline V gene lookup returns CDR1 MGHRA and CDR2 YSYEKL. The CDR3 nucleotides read TGCGCCAGCAGCCAAGTACCTGGACAGGGGTTAGGGAAACTGTTTTTT. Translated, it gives CASSQVPGQGLGKLFF.

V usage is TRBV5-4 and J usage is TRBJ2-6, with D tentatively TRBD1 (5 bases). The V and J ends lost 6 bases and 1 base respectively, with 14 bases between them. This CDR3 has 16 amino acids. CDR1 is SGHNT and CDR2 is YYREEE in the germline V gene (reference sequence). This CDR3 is CASTPFGASGANVLTF. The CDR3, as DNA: TGTGCCAGCACGCCCTTTGGGGCTTCTGGGGCCAACGTCCTGACTTTC.

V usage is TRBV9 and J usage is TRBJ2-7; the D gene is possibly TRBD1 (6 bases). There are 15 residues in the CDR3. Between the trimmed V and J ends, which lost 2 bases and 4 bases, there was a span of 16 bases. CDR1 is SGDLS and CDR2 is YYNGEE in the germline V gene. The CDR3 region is CASSVLGGHQYEQYF. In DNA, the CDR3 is TGTGCCAGCAGCGTTCTAGGGGGACACCAGTACGAGCAGTACTTC.

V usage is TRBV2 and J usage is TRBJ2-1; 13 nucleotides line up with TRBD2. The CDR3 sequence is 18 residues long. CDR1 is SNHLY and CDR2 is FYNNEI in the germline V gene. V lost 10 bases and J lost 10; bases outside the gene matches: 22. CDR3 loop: CATTGTSGILWLMDEQFF. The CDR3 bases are TGTGCCACCACCGGGACTAGCGGGATTTTATGGTTGATGGACGAGCAGTTCTTC.

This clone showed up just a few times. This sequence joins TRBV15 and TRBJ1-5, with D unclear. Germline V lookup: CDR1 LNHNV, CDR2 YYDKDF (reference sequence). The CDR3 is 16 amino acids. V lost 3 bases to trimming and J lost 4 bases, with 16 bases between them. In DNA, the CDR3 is TGTGCCACCAGCAGGAAGGACCGAAGGGAGAATCAGCCCCAGCATTTT. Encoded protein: CATSRKDRRENQPQHF.

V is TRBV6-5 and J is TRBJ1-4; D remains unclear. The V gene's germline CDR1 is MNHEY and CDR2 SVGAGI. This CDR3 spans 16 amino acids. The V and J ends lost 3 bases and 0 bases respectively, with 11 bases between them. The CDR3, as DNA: TGTGCCAGCAGTTATCAGGCAAGACCAACTAATGAAAAACTGTTTTTT. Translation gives CASSYQARPTNEKLFF.

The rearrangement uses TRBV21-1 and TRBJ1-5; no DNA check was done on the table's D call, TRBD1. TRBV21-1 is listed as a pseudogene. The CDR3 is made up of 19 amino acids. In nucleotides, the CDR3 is TGTGCCAGCAGCACGCCGAGGGAGCAGGGGACGATAAACAATCAGCCCCAGCATTTT. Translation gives CASSTPREQGTINNQPQHF.

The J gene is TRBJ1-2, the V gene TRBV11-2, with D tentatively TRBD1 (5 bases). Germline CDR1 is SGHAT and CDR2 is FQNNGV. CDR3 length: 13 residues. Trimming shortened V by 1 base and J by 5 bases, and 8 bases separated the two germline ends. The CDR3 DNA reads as TGTGCCAGCAGCTTAGGGGGCAGTTATGGCTACACCTTC. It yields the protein CASSLGGSYGYTF.

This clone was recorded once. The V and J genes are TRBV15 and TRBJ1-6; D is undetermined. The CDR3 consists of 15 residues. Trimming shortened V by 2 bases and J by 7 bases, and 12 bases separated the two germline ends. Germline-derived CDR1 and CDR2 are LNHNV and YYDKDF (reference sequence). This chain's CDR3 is CATSRPSGLNSPLHF. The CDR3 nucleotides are TGTGCCACCAGCAGACCCTCCGGACTCAATTCACCCCTCCACTTT. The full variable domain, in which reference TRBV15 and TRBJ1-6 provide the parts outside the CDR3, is DAMVIQNPRYQVTQFGKPVTLSCSQTLNHNVMYWYQQKSSQAPKLLFHYYDKDFNNEADTPDNFQSRRPNTSFCFLDIRSPGLGDTAMYLCATSRPSGLNSPLHFGNGTRLTVT.

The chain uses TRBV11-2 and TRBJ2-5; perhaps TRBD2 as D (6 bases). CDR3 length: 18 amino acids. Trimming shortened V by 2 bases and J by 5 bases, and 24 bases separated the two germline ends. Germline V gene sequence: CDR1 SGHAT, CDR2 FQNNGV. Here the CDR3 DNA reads TGTGCCAGCAGCTTAACCCCCGTGGCCAGGAGGGCGGGCGAGACCCAGTACTTC. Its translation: CASSLTPVARRAGETQYF. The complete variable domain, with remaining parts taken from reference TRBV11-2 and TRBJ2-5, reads EAGVAQSPRYKIIEKRQSVAFWCNPISGHATLYWYQQILGQGPKLLIQFQNNGVVDDSQLPKDRFSAERLKGVDSTLKIQPAKLEDSAVYLCASSLTPVARRAGETQYFGPGTRLLVL.

The CDR3 loop is CASSSPGGNYEQYF. The CDR3 nucleotides are TGTGCCAGCAGTTCGCCGGGGGGTAACTACGAGCAGTACTTC. The V call is TRBV6-6, the J call TRBJ2-7; 7 bases map to TRBD2. From germline, CDR1 is MNHNY and CDR2 SVGAGI (reference sequence). The CDR3 length is 14 residues. V lost 4 bases, J lost 3 bases, and 6 bases stayed unmatched.

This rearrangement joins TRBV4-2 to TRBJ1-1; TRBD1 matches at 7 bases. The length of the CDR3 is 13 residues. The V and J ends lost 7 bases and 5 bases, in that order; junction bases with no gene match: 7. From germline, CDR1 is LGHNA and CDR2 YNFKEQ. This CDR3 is CASTGPGGTEAFF. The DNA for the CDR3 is TGTGCCAGCACCGGGCCAGGGGGAACTGAAGCTTTCTTT.

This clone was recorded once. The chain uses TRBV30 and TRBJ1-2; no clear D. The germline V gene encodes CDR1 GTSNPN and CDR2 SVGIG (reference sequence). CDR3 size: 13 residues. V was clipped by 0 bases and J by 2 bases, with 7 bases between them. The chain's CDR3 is CAWSVSKNYGYTF. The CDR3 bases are TGTGCCTGGAGTGTGTCAAAAAACTATGGCTACACCTTC. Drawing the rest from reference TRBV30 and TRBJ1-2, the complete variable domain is SQTIHQWPATLVQPVGSPLSLECTVEGTSNPNLYWYRQAAGRGLQLLFYSVGIGQISSEVPQNLSASRPQDRQFILSSKKLLLSDSGFYLCAWSVSKNYGYTFGSGTRLTVV.

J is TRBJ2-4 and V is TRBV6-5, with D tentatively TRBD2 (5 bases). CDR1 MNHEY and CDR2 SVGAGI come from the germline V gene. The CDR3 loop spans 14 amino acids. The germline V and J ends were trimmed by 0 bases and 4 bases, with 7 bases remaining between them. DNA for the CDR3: TGTGCCAGCAGTTACTCGGGCGGGAAAAACATTCAGTACTTC. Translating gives CASSYSGGKNIQYF.

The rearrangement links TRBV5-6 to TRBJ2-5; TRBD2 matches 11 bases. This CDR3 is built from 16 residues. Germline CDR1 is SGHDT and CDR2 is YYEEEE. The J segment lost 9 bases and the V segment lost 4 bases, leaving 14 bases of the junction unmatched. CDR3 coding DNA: TGTGCCAGCAGCCCCGGGACTAGCGGATTCCTGAGGGCCCAGTACTTC. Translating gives CASSPGTSGFLRAQYF.